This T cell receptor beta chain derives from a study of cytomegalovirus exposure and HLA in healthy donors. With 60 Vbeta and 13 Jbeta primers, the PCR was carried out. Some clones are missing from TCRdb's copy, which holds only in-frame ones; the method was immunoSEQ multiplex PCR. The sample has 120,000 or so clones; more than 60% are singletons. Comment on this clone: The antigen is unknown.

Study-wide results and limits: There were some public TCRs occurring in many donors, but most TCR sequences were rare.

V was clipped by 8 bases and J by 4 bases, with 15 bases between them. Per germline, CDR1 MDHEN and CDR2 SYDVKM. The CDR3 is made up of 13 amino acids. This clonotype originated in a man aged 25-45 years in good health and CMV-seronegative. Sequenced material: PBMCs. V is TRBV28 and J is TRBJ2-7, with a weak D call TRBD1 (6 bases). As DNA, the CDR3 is TGTGCCAGCGGAGGACAGAACCCGTACGAGCAGTACTTC. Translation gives CASGGQNPYEQYF.